One and the same sample provided the 9 T cell receptor beta chains below, sequenced in a study of blood T cell repertoires in COVID-19. Sequenced by immunoSEQ multiplex PCR; TCRdb stores in-frame clones only, minus some. The repertoire has around 97,000 clones, over 70% of them found once; the top ten carry 13%. Sample: peripheral blood. The receptor set was obtained from a human donor in a cohort sampled during active or convalescent COVID-19.

This rearrangement joins TRBV3-1 (or the pseudogene TRBV3-2) to TRBJ2-2; 13 nucleotides line up with TRBD2. The CDR3 has 20 amino acids. The V gene end was trimmed by 4 bases and the J gene end by 3 bases; junction bases not matched to a gene: 14. CDR1 is LGHDT, CDR2 YNNKEL, per germline (reference sequence). CDR3 residues: CASSPAPELAGGWHTGELFF. Here the CDR3 DNA reads TGTGCCAGCAGCCCCGCCCCTGAACTAGCGGGGGGGTGGCACACCGGGGAGCTGTTTTTT.

The V call is TRBV6-5, the J call TRBJ1-1; 9 bases map to TRBD1. Trimming took 6 bases from V and 1 from J; bases not matched to a gene: 3. The CDR3 has 14 residues. Germline V lookup: CDR1 MNHEY, CDR2 SVGAGI. DNA for the CDR3: TGTGCCAGCAGACGGACAGGGGAGAACACTGAAGCTTTCTTT. As protein: CASRRTGENTEAFF.

The chain employs TRBV7-2 and TRBJ1-6; 7 nucleotides align to TRBD1. The germline V gene encodes CDR1 SGHTA and CDR2 FQGNSA. The CDR3 has 15 amino acids. V lost 5 bases, J lost 6 bases, and 7 bases stayed unmatched. DNA for the CDR3: TGTGCCAGCAGCATTGACAGGGCCCTTAATTCACCCCTCCACTTT. This codes for CASSIDRALNSPLHF. Complete variable domain (other parts from reference TRBV7-2 and TRBJ1-6): GAGVSQSPSNKVTEKGKDVELRCDPISGHTALYWYRQSLGQGLEFLIYFQGNSAPDKSGLPSDRFSAERTGGSVSTLTIQRTQQEDSAVYLCASSIDRALNSPLHFGNGTRLTVT.

In DNA form, the CDR3 reads TGTGCCAGCTCCCCGACAGTCTCTGGGGCCAACGTCCTGACTTTC. It encodes CASSPTVSGANVLTF. J is TRBJ2-6 and V is TRBV18; maybe TRBD1 (5 bases). The CDR3 runs 15 residues. The V and J ends lost 6 bases and 0 bases respectively, with 9 bases between them. Germline CDR1 reads KGHSH; CDR2 reads LQKENI. Full variable domain (remainder filled in from reference TRBV18 and TRBJ2-6): NAGVMQNPRHLVRRRGQEARLRCSPMKGHSHVYWYRQLPEEGLKFMVYLQKENIIDESGMPKERFSAEFPKEGPSILRIQQVVRGDSAAYFCASSPTVSGANVLTFGAGSRLTVL.

The chain joins TRBV27 to TRBJ2-1, with 9 bases that match TRBD1. The V gene's germline CDR1 is MNHEY and CDR2 SMNVEV (reference sequence). The ends lost 7 bases at V and 7 bases at J; junction bases unmatched: 14. This CDR3 region has 16 residues. The CDR3 is CASTLFPGQGINEQFF. The CDR3 DNA is TGTGCCAGCACCCTTTTCCCCGGACAGGGGATTAATGAGCAGTTCTTC.

Only a few counts were recorded for this clone. This rearrangement joins TRBV5-1 to TRBJ2-1; D possibly corresponds to TRBD1 (8 bases). Germline-derived CDR1 and CDR2 are SGHRS and YFSETQ. The V end was cut by 4 bases, the J end by 7 bases, with 18 bases between. This CDR3 is built from 15 residues. In DNA form, the CDR3 reads TGCGCCAGCAGCACCCGGGGGGACAGGTTGAATGAGCAGTTCTTC. This encodes CASSTRGDRLNEQFF. Filled out from reference TRBV5-1 and TRBJ2-1, the complete variable domain reads KAGVTQTPRYLIKTRGQQVTLSCSPISGHRSVSWYQQTPGQGLQFLFEYFSETQRNKGNFPGRFSGRQFSNSRSEMNVSTLELGDSALYLCASSTRGDRLNEQFFGPGTRLTVL.

The chain recombines TRBV5-1 with TRBJ1-2, with TRBD1 matching over 8 bases. Germline CDR1 SGHRS, CDR2 YFSETQ. This CDR3 contains 15 residues. V was pared by 4 bases and J by 6 bases, with 11 bases of the junction left unmatched. The CDR3 nucleotides are TGCGCCAGCAGCATCTACAGGGGGTCCAGGAATGGCTACACCTTC. It is translated as CASSIYRGSRNGYTF. Based on the CDR3 plus reference TRBV5-1 and TRBJ1-2, the full variable domain is KAGVTQTPRYLIKTRGQQVTLSCSPISGHRSVSWYQQTPGQGLQFLFEYFSETQRNKGNFPGRFSGRQFSNSRSEMNVSTLELGDSALYLCASSIYRGSRNGYTFGSGTRLTVV.

This clone occurred a few times. The chain employs TRBV18 and TRBJ2-7; TRBD2 might be the D (6 bases). The V gene's germline CDR1 is KGHSH and CDR2 LQKENI. The ends were cut back, 3 bases at V and 5 bases at J, with 20 bases in the middle. The CDR3 has 16 amino acids. DNA for the CDR3: TGTGCCAGCTCACCCCCCGGGGAGGCTCGGTCCGACGAGCAGTACTTC. The encoded protein is CASSPPGEARSDEQYF.

The CDR3 nucleotides are TGTGCCACCTCTTCAGGGTATTCTGGCTACACCTTC. It codes for CATSSGYSGYTF. This chain uses TRBV15 with TRBJ1-2, with D tentatively TRBD1 (5 bases). Germline assignment: CDR1 LNHNV and CDR2 YYDKDF (reference sequence). Between the trimmed V and J ends, which lost 8 bases and 7 bases, there was a span of 14 bases. The length of the CDR3 is 12 residues.